Listed below are T cell receptor beta chains from one sample, sequenced in a study of blood T cell repertoires in COVID-19. Libraries were prepared by immunoSEQ multiplex PCR; TCRdb keeps only in-frame clonotypes and omits some of them. The sample holds 210,000 or so clones; 84% are singletons and the top ten take roughly 7%. The material sequenced was peripheral blood. All receptors derive from a woman aged 80 or older with COVID-19, enrolled during active disease. The CDR3 runs from the conserved cysteine through the conserved F or W. The order of the fields is clone size, J gene, D gene, V gene, CDR3 length, CDR3 protein, CDR3 DNA. The D gene is left open where the match is weak. A row's size may be missing; if present it is once, few, many or a size class.

- | TRBJ2-7 | - | TRBV6-5 | 12 | CASRQGPYEQYF | TGTGCCAGCAGGCAGGGTCCCTACGAGCAGTACTTC
once | TRBJ1-2 | - | TRBV12-3/TRBV12-4 | 13 | CASSRTRVYGYTF | TGTGCCAGCAGTCGTACCAGGGTCTATGGCTACACCTTC
- | TRBJ1-1 | - | TRBV14 | 15 | CASSLAPGGNTEAFF | TGTGCCAGCAGCCTTGCCCCGGGTGGGAACACTGAAGCTTTCTTT
- | TRBJ2-2 | - | TRBV20-1 | 14 | CSASAGANTGELFF | TGCAGTGCTAGTGCAGGTGCGAACACCGGGGAGCTGTTTTTT
once | TRBJ2-1 | - | TRBV10-3 | 13 | CAIRSSEYNEQFF | TGTGCCATCCGGAGTAGCGAGTACAATGAGCAGTTCTTC
- | TRBJ2-7 | - | TRBV3-1/TRBV3-2 | 13 | CASRGQEGYEQYF | TGTGCCAGCAGGGGCCAGGAGGGGTACGAGCAGTACTTC
once | TRBJ2-4 | TRBD2 | TRBV12-5 | 14 | CASALAGVMDIQYF | TGTGCTAGTGCCTTAGCGGGAGTAATGGACATTCAGTACTTC
- | TRBJ2-7 | - | TRBV5-1 | 12 | CASSFRGYEQYF | TGCGCCAGCAGCTTCAGGGGATACGAGCAGTACTTC
few | TRBJ2-1 | - | TRBV7-2 | 15 | CASSSHAASYNEQFF | TGTGCCAGCAGCTCCCACGCGGCCTCCTACAATGAGCAGTTCTTC
- | TRBJ2-5 | - | TRBV3-1/TRBV3-2 | 12 | CASSQTRETQYF | TGTGCCAGCAGCCAAACCAGGGAGACCCAGTACTTC
- | TRBJ1-2 | TRBD1 | TRBV19 | 16 | CASSPSGTAPRYGYTF | TGTGCCAGTAGTCCGTCAGGGACAGCCCCACGGTATGGCTACACCTTC
- | TRBJ2-5 | TRBD1 | TRBV18 | 15 | CASSPRQGPQETQYF | TGTGCCAGCTCACCCCGACAGGGGCCTCAAGAGACCCAGTACTTC
- | TRBJ2-1 | - | TRBV7-3 | 13 | CASSLDPSGEQFF | TGTGCCAGCAGCTTAGATCCTTCGGGTGAGCAGTTCTTC
- | TRBJ1-1 | - | TRBV3-1/TRBV3-2 | 13 | CASSQSGNTEAFF | TGTGCCAGCAGCCAATCAGGGAACACTGAAGCTTTCTTT
- | TRBJ1-2 | - | TRBV4-1 | 19 | CASSQESRATSLANYGYTF | TGCGCCAGCAGCCAAGAAAGTCGCGCTACTTCGCTGGCTAACTATGGCTACACCTTC
- | TRBJ2-5 | - | TRBV7-3 | 16 | CASSLRQGGRGETQYF | TGTGCCAGCAGCTTACGCCAGGGAGGACGGGGAGAGACCCAGTACTTC
- | TRBJ1-2 | TRBD1 | TRBV27 | 15 | CASRRWTGGNDGYTF | TGTGCCAGCAGGAGGTGGACAGGGGGAAATGACGGCTACACCTTC
- | TRBJ2-2 | - | TRBV19 | 15 | CASIGQASNTGELFF | TGTGCCAGTATCGGCCAGGCATCAAACACCGGGGAGCTGTTTTTT
- | TRBJ2-1 | TRBD2 | TRBV5-5 | 16 | CASSLSGLAEYNEQFF | TGTGCCAGCAGCTTGTCCGGACTAGCGGAATACAATGAGCAGTTCTTC
- | TRBJ1-6 | - | TRBV28 | 18 | CASSFSRPWTVYNSPLHF | TGTGCCAGCAGTTTCTCACGCCCATGGACTGTCTATAATTCACCCCTCCACTTT
- | TRBJ1-2 | - | TRBV4-2 | 13 | CASSYGSFYGYTF | TGTGCCAGCAGCTACGGGTCTTTCTATGGCTACACCTTC
- | TRBJ1-1 | - | TRBV7-3 | 10 | CASSPGEAFF | TGTGCCAGCAGCCCCGGTGAAGCTTTCTTT
once | TRBJ2-7 | - | TRBV28 | 12 | CASSLGGNEQYF | TGTGCCAGCAGTTTGGGCGGGAACGAGCAGTACTTC
- | TRBJ1-4 | TRBD1 | TRBV2 | 14 | CASVAEGTGEKLFF | TGTGCCAGCGTTGCTGAGGGGACAGGTGAAAAACTGTTTTTT
- | TRBJ1-1 | - | TRBV6-4 | 14 | CASTPHDLNTEAFF | TGTGCCAGCACCCCCCATGACTTGAACACTGAAGCTTTCTTT
once | TRBJ2-1 | - | TRBV5-1 | 12 | CASSLDQFGQFF | TGCGCCAGCAGCTTGGATCAATTCGGGCAGTTCTTC
- | TRBJ1-2 | - | TRBV6-1 | 14 | CASSDPGTNYGYTF | TGTGCCAGCAGTGATCCCGGGACAAACTATGGCTACACCTTC
few | TRBJ2-7 | TRBD1 | TRBV7-9 | 16 | CASSFGTGTSSYEQYF | TGTGCCAGCAGCTTCGGGACAGGGACGAGCTCCTACGAGCAGTACTTC
- | TRBJ1-2 | - | TRBV12-3/TRBV12-4 | 11 | CASSFRRDCTF | TGTGCCAGCAGTTTTCGCAGGGATTGCACCTTC
once | TRBJ2-2 | - | TRBV5-1 | 13 | CASSLQGAGELFF | TGCGCCAGCAGCTTACAAGGGGCCGGGGAGCTGTTTTTT
- | TRBJ1-1 | TRBD1 | TRBV6-5 | 15 | CASSSPLDRASEAFF | TGTGCCAGCAGTTCCCCATTAGACAGGGCAAGTGAAGCTTTCTTT
- | TRBJ1-5 | - | TRBV19 | 12 | CASGGAPQPQHF | TGTGCCAGTGGGGGCGCCCCCCAGCCCCAGCATTTT
- | TRBJ1-5 | - | TRBV19 | 17 | CASSIAGGSGLNQPQHF | TGTGCCAGTAGTATAGCGGGGGGGTCCGGGCTCAATCAGCCCCAGCATTTT
- | TRBJ2-3 | TRBD2 | TRBV11-3 | 14 | CASSPAGAADTQYF | TGTGCCAGCAGCCCAGCGGGAGCCGCAGATACGCAGTATTTT
once | TRBJ1-4 | - | TRBV27 | 16 | CASSIAGWGEEEKLFF | TGTGCCAGCAGTATCGCTGGGTGGGGGGAGGAGGAAAAACTGTTTTTT
- | TRBJ2-1 | - | TRBV11-3 | 14 | CASIGDYYYNEQFF | TGTGCCAGCATCGGTGACTACTACTACAATGAGCAGTTCTTC
- | TRBJ2-2 | - | TRBV9 | 14 | CASTRQANTGELFF | TGTGCCAGCACTCGCCAGGCGAACACCGGGGAGCTGTTTTTT
- | TRBJ2-2 | TRBD1 | TRBV7-3 | 15 | CASTPGQANTGELFF | TGTGCCAGCACCCCGGGACAGGCGAACACCGGGGAGCTGTTTTTT
- | TRBJ1-5 | - | TRBV15 | 16 | CATSRERFGAGEPQHF | TGTGCCACCAGCAGAGAGCGGTTTGGGGCGGGGGAGCCCCAGCATTTT
- | TRBJ1-5 | TRBD1 | TRBV2 | 11 | CASGSGTDQHF | TGTGCCAGCGGATCCGGGACAGACCAGCATTTT
- | TRBJ1-3 | - | TRBV28 | 14 | CASSLSNSGNTIYF | TGTGCCAGCAGTTTATCTAACTCTGGAAACACCATATATTTT
- | TRBJ2-5 | - | TRBV7-9 | 16 | CASSSLLQENQETQYF | TGTGCCAGCAGCTCCCTATTACAGGAAAACCAAGAGACCCAGTACTTC
- | TRBJ1-2 | - | TRBV19 | 14 | CASRYNGRSYGYTF | TGTGCCAGTAGATACAACGGGAGGTCCTATGGCTACACCTTC
- | TRBJ2-7 | - | TRBV18 | 15 | CASSPPGRGAYEQYF | TGTGCCAGCTCACCTCCCGGCAGGGGGGCATACGAGCAGTACTTC
- | TRBJ2-3 | - | TRBV6-1 | 14 | CASSEFGGTDTQYF | TGTGCCAGCAGTGAATTCGGGGGTACAGATACGCAGTATTTT
- | TRBJ2-2 | - | TRBV5-4 | 13 | CASSLIEAGELFF | TGTGCCAGCAGCTTGATAGAGGCCGGGGAGCTGTTTTTT
- | TRBJ1-4 | TRBD1 | TRBV3-1/TRBV3-2 | 16 | CASSLRSTGDNEKLFF | TGTGCCAGCAGCCTACGCTCGACAGGGGACAATGAAAAACTGTTTTTT
- | TRBJ1-1 | - | TRBV7-9 | 13 | CASSLDMNTEAFF | TGTGCCAGCAGTCTTGACATGAACACTGAAGCTTTCTTT
- | TRBJ1-2 | - | TRBV19 | 12 | CASNRQDYGYTF | TGTGCCAGTAATCGACAGGACTATGGCTACACCTTC
- | TRBJ2-3 | - | TRBV4-1 | 15 | CASSQRRRGGDTQYF | TGCGCCAGCAGTCAAAGGAGGCGGGGTGGAGATACGCAGTATTTT
- | TRBJ1-2 | - | TRBV6-6 | 14 | CASSYWSQDYGYTF | TGTGCCAGCAGTTACTGGTCCCAGGACTATGGCTACACCTTC
few | TRBJ1-1 | TRBD1 | TRBV13 | 14 | CASSFRDRGLEAFF | TGTGCCAGCAGCTTCCGGGACAGGGGGCTTGAAGCTTTCTTT
- | TRBJ2-1 | TRBD1 | TRBV3-1/TRBV3-2 | 15 | CASSPGTGAYNEQFF | TGTGCCAGCAGCCCCGGGACAGGGGCATACAATGAGCAGTTCTTC
- | TRBJ1-1 | - | TRBV11-3 | 13 | CASSLDPRGKAFF | TGTGCCAGCAGCTTAGATCCCCGGGGGAAAGCTTTCTTT